These 10 T cell receptor beta chains were all obtained from the same sample, sequenced in a study of blood T cell repertoires in COVID-19 (dated by TCRdb to 2020 to 2022). Library generation was performed with the immunoSEQ multiplex PCR assay. This immuneACCESS table, as held by TCRdb, lists in-frame sequences with V and J called but not all clones. Of the missing ones, under half trace to an unresolved V gene in checked studies; the others have no known cause. This sample holds about 190,000 clones; approximately 84% were observed only once. About 3.5% of the sample is in the top ten clones. Sequenced sample: PBMCs or T cells enriched from blood (not recorded which). These receptors were collected from a young woman who had recovered from COVID-19.

This sequence joins TRBV7-6 and TRBJ2-1, with TRBD1 as a possible D gene (5 bases). The germline CDR1 and CDR2 sequences are SGHVS and FNYEAQ. The CDR3 runs 12 residues. Trimming cost V 5 bases and J 8 bases, with 10 bases left between them. CDR3 in amino acids: CASSPREHEQFF. The CDR3 DNA is TGTGCCAGCAGCCCCAGGGAACATGAGCAGTTCTTC. Full variable domain (rest looked up from reference TRBV7-6 and TRBJ2-1): GAGVSQSPRYKVTKRGQDVALRCDPISGHVSLYWYRQALGQGPEFLTYFNYEAQQDKSGLPNDRFSAERPEGSISTLTIQRTEQRDSAMYRCASSPREHEQFFGPGTRLTVL.

This chain joins TRBV27 and TRBJ1-2; 9 bases match TRBD1. V lost 6 bases, J lost 2 bases, and 7 bases stayed unmatched. The CDR3 covers 15 residues. Germline CDR1 MNHEY, CDR2 SMNVEV (reference sequence). The CDR3 loop reads CASRPDRGTNYGYTF. The CDR3 DNA is TGTGCCAGCAGGCCTGACAGGGGGACGAACTATGGCTACACCTTC.

The rearrangement links TRBV5-5 to TRBJ1-2; TRBD1 matches 9 bases. The CDR3 contains 15 residues. J was trimmed by 8 bases and V by 4 bases; bases with no gene match: 12. Germline CDR1 is SGHKS and CDR2 is YYEKEE (reference sequence). CDR3 nucleotide sequence: TGTGCCAGCAGCGCTCCGGACAGGGGAAAAGTGGGCTACACCTTC. As protein: CASSAPDRGKVGYTF.

This rearrangement joins TRBV24-1 to TRBJ1-4, with TRBD1 as a possible D gene (6 bases). This CDR3 has 15 amino acids. V dropped 5 bases and J dropped 2 bases, with 11 bases sitting between them. Germline lookup yields CDR1 KGHDR and CDR2 SFDVKD. The CDR3 DNA reads TGTGCCACCAGTGGGGGGGGCCGTACTAATGAAAAACTGTTTTTT. Residues: CATSGGGRTNEKLFF.

Only one count was recorded for this clone. The rearrangement links TRBV18 to TRBJ2-7; 8 bases are shared with TRBD1. V shed 0 bases and J 4 bases; nucleotides not matched to a gene: 5. The CDR3 has 15 amino acids. Per the germline V gene, CDR1 is KGHSH and CDR2 is LQKENI. CDR3 in amino acids: CASSPPSGQGYEQYF. The CDR3 DNA reads TGTGCCAGCTCACCACCGTCAGGACAGGGATACGAGCAGTACTTC.

This chain uses TRBV4-1 with TRBJ2-5; 9 nucleotides line up with TRBD2. The CDR3 runs to 17 residues. The trim removed 0 bases at V and 1 base at J, leaving 6 bases unmatched. CDR1 MGHRA and CDR2 YSYEKL come from the germline V gene. CDR3 region: CASSQEVASGTQETQYF. The CDR3, as DNA: TGCGCCAGCAGCCAAGAAGTGGCTAGCGGGACCCAAGAGACCCAGTACTTC.

The CDR3 sequence is CASSTSGSGGTDTQYF. For the CDR3, the DNA is TGTGCCAGCAGCACTAGCGGGAGTGGAGGCACAGATACGCAGTATTTT. V usage is TRBV4-2 and J usage is TRBJ2-3, with 11 bases matching TRBD2. V lost 5 bases, J lost 1 base, and 5 bases stayed unmatched. The length of the CDR3 is 16 residues. CDR1 is LGHNA and CDR2 is YNFKEQ in the germline V gene.

V and J are TRBV5-1 and TRBJ1-3; D uncertain. The CDR3 covers 15 residues. Trimming took off 0 bases at V and 0 bases at J, with 7 bases between the two ends. The germline gives CDR1 SGHRS, CDR2 YFSETQ. The CDR3 spells CASSLGGSSGNTIYF. The CDR3, as DNA: TGCGCCAGCAGCTTGGGAGGATCCTCTGGAAACACCATATATTTT.

V usage is TRBV28 and J usage is TRBJ2-7; 8 bases align to TRBD2. The CDR3 runs to 15 residues. V lost 1 base to trimming and J lost 6 bases; unmatched junction nucleotides: 8. The germline V gene has CDR1 MDHEN and CDR2 SYDVKM. CDR3 region: CASSLSGGRRSEQYV. Here the CDR3 DNA reads TGTGCCAGCAGTTTATCGGGCGGGAGGCGGAGCGAGCAGTACGTC.

In this sample, this clone turned up a few times. The chain has TRBV28 and TRBJ2-1; unclear D gene. Per germline, CDR1 MDHEN and CDR2 SYDVKM. CDR3 length: 14 amino acids. V shed 2 bases and J shed 7 bases, with 12 bases lying between them. This CDR3 is CASSLTVAANEQFF. DNA of the CDR3: TGTGCCAGCAGTTTAACGGTAGCTGCGAATGAGCAGTTCTTC.